The next 16 T cell receptor beta chains were all read from a single sample in a study of T cell responses to AZD1222 COVID-19 vaccine. Clones were read by immunoSEQ multiplex PCR, and TCRdb kept only the in-frame ones, dropping some. The sample lists roughly 79,000 clones, around 80% occurring once. The sequencing here drew on peripheral blood, taken on day 0 of AZD1222 vaccination. These receptors were collected from an adult in good health.

The sample holds one count of this clone. The V and J genes are TRBV24-1 and TRBJ2-2; 8 nucleotides line up with TRBD1. This CDR3 has 11 amino acids. V trimming: 10 bases; J trimming: 9 bases; junction bases outside the gene matches: 3. Germline CDR1 KGHDR, CDR2 SFDVKD. CDR3 sequence: CATGQGRELFF. In DNA form, the CDR3 reads TGTGCCACTGGACAGGGCCGGGAGCTGTTTTTT.

This clone appeared a single time. Here the CDR3 reads CASSQDAGAEGYTF. The DNA of the CDR3 is TGTGCCAGCAGCCAAGATGCAGGGGCGGAAGGCTACACCTTC. The J gene is TRBJ1-2, the V gene TRBV3-1 (or the pseudogene TRBV3-2), with D perhaps matching TRBD1 (6 bases). Germline values: CDR1 LGHDT, CDR2 YNNKEL (reference sequence). With 0 bases removed from V and 8 bases from J, the gap between germline ends came to 13 bases. The CDR3 has 14 amino acids.

This clone came up once. The gene calls are TRBV5-1 and TRBJ2-7, with TRBD2 matching over 9 bases. Germline V CDR1 and CDR2: SGHRS, YFSETQ. This CDR3 comprises 15 residues. With V trimmed by 5 bases and J by 4 bases, 10 bases remained unmatched. CDR3 DNA sequence: TGCGCCAGCAGAAACGCTATTAGCGGGAGTTACGAGCAGTACTTC. It specifies CASRNAISGSYEQYF.

This clone has a handful of counts. This chain links TRBV5-1 with TRBJ1-1; no firm D call. Trimming left V 0 bases short and J 2 bases short, with 8 bases between. This CDR3 contains 14 residues. CDR1 and CDR2 from the germline V gene are SGHRS and YFSETQ. CDR3 nucleotide sequence: TGCGCCAGCAGCTTGGACAGAACAAACACTGAAGCTTTCTTT. Translating gives CASSLDRTNTEAFF.

The chain recombines TRBV30 with TRBJ2-3, with 15 bases fitting TRBD2. In germline, CDR1 is GTSNPN, CDR2 SVGIG (reference sequence). V lost 1 base, J lost 2 bases, and 7 bases stayed unmatched. The CDR3 sequence is 18 residues long. Written as DNA, the CDR3 is TGTGCCTGGAGTGCTCCGGGACTAGCGGGAGGATACACAGATACGCAGTATTTT. Encoded protein: CAWSAPGLAGGYTDTQYF.

This clone appeared a single time. The chain carries TRBV5-1 and TRBJ1-2; the D gene is possibly TRBD1 (5 bases). The V and J ends lost 7 bases and 3 bases respectively, with 13 bases between them. From germline, CDR1 is SGHRS and CDR2 YFSETQ. The CDR3 loop spans 13 amino acids. The CDR3 sequence: CASSPGPDYGYTF. DNA for the CDR3: TGCGCCAGCTCCCCGGGGCCCGACTATGGCTACACCTTC. The full variable domain, with the rest looked up from reference TRBV5-1 and TRBJ1-2, is KAGVTQTPRYLIKTRGQQVTLSCSPISGHRSVSWYQQTPGQGLQFLFEYFSETQRNKGNFPGRFSGRQFSNSRSEMNVSTLELGDSALYLCASSPGPDYGYTFGSGTRLTVV.

The chain carries TRBV10-3 and TRBJ2-1; the D gene is possibly TRBD2 (6 bases). This CDR3 contains 14 residues. V was shortened by 10 bases and J by 3 bases, with 16 bases between the two germline ends. Per the germline V gene, CDR1 is ENHRY and CDR2 is SYGVKD. CDR3 coding DNA: TGTGCCACCTTTGCGGGGATAAACTACAATGAGCAGTTCTTC. This codes for CATFAGINYNEQFF.

V is TRBV25-1 and J is TRBJ2-6; D might be TRBD1 (6 bases). Deletions cut 5 bases from V and 2 bases from J, with 16 bases between. The CDR3 has 17 residues. Germline V gene sequence: CDR1 MGHDK, CDR2 SYGVNS. The CDR3 coding sequence is TGTGCCAGCAGTAACAGGGAAGGCGTAGCTGGGGCCAACGTCCTGACTTTC. It translates to CASSNREGVAGANVLTF.

The chain recombines TRBV7-2 with TRBJ2-5; D remains unclear. Per the germline V gene, CDR1 is SGHTA and CDR2 is FQGNSA. The CDR3 sequence is 14 residues long. V lost 0 bases to trimming and J lost 5 bases, with 10 bases between them. The CDR3 spells CASSLAGSAETQYF. The CDR3 DNA reads as TGTGCCAGCAGCTTAGCGGGGTCCGCGGAGACCCAGTACTTC.

The chain combines TRBV28 with TRBJ2-7; tentative D call: TRBD2 (6 bases). V was trimmed by 5 bases and J by 3 bases, leaving 17 bases between them. CDR1 MDHEN and CDR2 SYDVKM come from the germline V gene. The CDR3 has 15 residues. This CDR3 is CASSPQAAGFYEQYF. CDR3 DNA sequence: TGTGCCAGCAGTCCCCAGGCGGCGGGGTTCTACGAGCAGTACTTC.

This chain connects TRBV12-3 or TRBV12-4 to TRBJ1-4; D is uncertain. Trimming shortened V by 6 bases and J by 6 bases, and 11 bases separated the two germline ends. CDR3 length equals 13 residues. The CDR3 loop is CASRRNGDEKLFF. DNA of the CDR3: TGTGCCAGCAGACGTAACGGGGATGAAAAACTGTTTTTT.

This chain links TRBV27 with TRBJ1-3, with D maybe TRBD1 (6 bases). V was clipped by 5 bases and J by 2 bases, with 10 bases between them. The germline V gene has CDR1 MNHEY and CDR2 SMNVEV (reference sequence). This CDR3 comprises 14 residues. The CDR3 bases are TGTGCCAGCAGTGGCCGGACAGCTGGAAACACCATATATTTT. The encoded protein is CASSGRTAGNTIYF.

The chain recombines TRBV19 with TRBJ2-1; D is unclear. Trimming left V 7 bases short and J 0 bases short, with 13 bases between. The CDR3 consists of 15 residues. Germline assignment: CDR1 LNHDA and CDR2 SQIVND (reference sequence). This CDR3 reads CASMGEARSYNEQFF. Written as DNA, the CDR3 is TGTGCCAGTATGGGCGAGGCCCGCTCCTACAATGAGCAGTTCTTC.

The chain is built from TRBV27 and TRBJ1-2; no definite D call. CDR3 length: 14 amino acids. Germline-derived CDR1 and CDR2 are MNHEY and SMNVEV (reference sequence). The V and J ends lost 3 bases and 8 bases respectively, with 16 bases between them. As DNA, the CDR3 is TGTGCCAGCAGTTTCGGGCGGACTTCTGGCGGCTACACCTTC. Its protein is CASSFGRTSGGYTF.

The chain recombines TRBV6-2 or TRBV6-3 with TRBJ1-2; TRBD1 matches at 7 bases. The germline V gene encodes CDR1 MNHEY and CDR2 SVGEGT. The junction had 5 bases not matched to a gene; V was cut back by 6 bases and J by 1 base. The CDR3 length is 14 residues. The CDR3 loop reads CASSRDSDNYGYTF. The DNA for the CDR3 is TGTGCCAGCAGCCGGGACAGCGATAACTATGGCTACACCTTC.

The rearrangement uses TRBV28 and TRBJ1-2; D is unclear. This CDR3 spans 12 amino acids. CDR1 MDHEN and CDR2 SYDVKM come from the germline V gene. Trimming took 7 bases from V and 0 from J, leaving 6 bases between them. CDR3 in amino acids: CASTDTNYGYTF. The CDR3 nucleotides read TGTGCCAGCACTGATACTAACTATGGCTACACCTTC.